These 32 T cell receptor beta chains share one sample of origin, sequenced in a study of response to subunit inactivated influenza vaccine. Each CDR3 protein is one row after TCRdb ran MiXCR on the RT-PCR reads. Seen here are some 800,000 distinct CDR3 sequences, approximately 21% observed once, and the top ten hold about 9.4%. The source was PBMCs from blood, collected 5 days after vaccination. The receptors derive from a man aged 45 to 65 who received an inactivated influenza vaccine.

This clonotype was seen a handful of times. V and J are TRBV5-1 and TRBJ2-5; TRBD2 agrees at 9 bases. The CDR3 length is 15 residues. After removal of 4 bases from V and 5 bases from J, the junction contained 9 bases not matched to a gene. Germline CDR1 is SGHRS and CDR2 is YFSETQ. The CDR3 DNA sequence: TGCGCCAGCAGCGTAGCGGGAGACTTCGCCGAGACCCAGTACTTC. It encodes CASSVAGDFAETQYF.

A few counts support this clonotype. The V gene is TRBV12-3 or TRBV12-4, the J gene TRBJ2-4; possible D gene TRBD2, 5 bases. With 5 bases removed from V and 8 bases from J, the gap between germline ends came to 16 bases. The CDR3 covers 14 residues. CDR3 region: CASSDNRVGDIQYF. DNA of the CDR3: TGTGCCAGCAGTGATAATAGGGTCGGGGACATTCAGTACTTC.

CDR3 residues: CASSSRDRDGSSLGTDTQYF. CDR3 DNA: TGTGCCAGCAGTTCTCGGGACAGGGATGGGAGTTCGTTGGGCACAGATACGCAGTATTTT. V and J are TRBV27 and TRBJ2-3, with 9 bases matching TRBD1. V dropped 4 bases and J dropped 1; count of bases not matched to a gene: 18. CDR3 size: 20 residues. Germline-derived CDR1 and CDR2 are MNHEY and SMNVEV (reference sequence).

The chain has TRBV7-9 and TRBJ1-1; the D is unclear. Germline CDR1 SEHNR, CDR2 FQNEAQ (reference sequence). CDR3 length equals 13 residues. The V end lost 11 bases, the J end lost 1 base, and 14 bases lay between the germline ends. The CDR3 protein is CASLRERNTEAFF. CDR3 sequence (DNA): TGTGCCTCCCTTAGGGAGCGGAACACTGAAGCTTTCTTT.

This clonotype was seen ten or more times. The chain uses TRBV5-6 and TRBJ1-2; D gene uncertain. V lost 2 bases and J 8 bases, leaving 10 bases between the germline ends. Per germline, CDR1 SGHDT and CDR2 YYEEEE. There are 12 residues in the CDR3. CDR3 region: CASSLPETGYTF. The DNA of the CDR3 is TGTGCCAGCAGCTTACCCGAGACAGGCTACACCTTC.

The gene calls are TRBV10-1 and TRBJ2-1; D is perhaps TRBD1 or TRBD2 (6 bases each). V was pared by 5 bases and J by 9 bases, with 17 bases between. Per germline, CDR1 WNHNN and CDR2 SYGVQD (reference sequence). CDR3 size: 14 residues. CDR3 residues: CASSRRGMDTEQFF. The CDR3 region has the DNA TGCGCCAGCAGTCGGAGGGGGATGGATACTGAGCAGTTCTTC.

The chain joins TRBV11-2 to TRBJ2-4; no clear D gene. Germline assignment: CDR1 SGHAT and CDR2 FQNNGV. V was trimmed by 0 bases and J by 8 bases, leaving 11 bases between them. This CDR3 spans 14 amino acids. The chain's CDR3 is CASSLDRGSDIQYF. The CDR3 region has the DNA TGTGCCAGCAGCTTAGATAGAGGTTCGGACATTCAGTACTTC.

This clonotype appeared a few times. The gene calls are TRBV10-3 and TRBJ2-1; D may be TRBD2 (5 bases). Germline V CDR1 and CDR2: ENHRY, SYGVKD. CDR3 length: 14 residues. V was cut by 2 bases and J by 8 bases, with 13 bases left in between. CDR3 in DNA: TGTGCCATCAGTGAGATATTTCGGCGGGATGAGCAGTTCTTC. Translated, it gives CAISEIFRRDEQFF.

The chain is built from TRBV11-1 and TRBJ2-4; D gene unclear. V gave up 10 bases and J gave up 3 bases, with 31 bases separating them. Looked up from germline, CDR1 is SGHAT and CDR2 is FQDESV (reference sequence). There are 19 residues in the CDR3. The DNA for the CDR3 is TGTGCCACCATCTTCCTCCCTCCCCACCCCCTTGGGGACAAAAACATTCAGTACTTC. Encoded protein: CATIFLPPHPLGDKNIQYF. The full variable domain, rest sourced from reference TRBV11-1 and TRBJ2-4, is EAEVAQSPRYKITEKSQAVAFWCDPISGHATLYWYRQILGQGPELLVQFQDESVVDDSQLPKDRFSAERLKGVDSTLKIQPAELGDSAMYLCATIFLPPHPLGDKNIQYFGAGTRLSVL.

The chain joins TRBV24-1 to TRBJ2-1; 9 nucleotides align to TRBD2. The germline CDR1 and CDR2 sequences are KGHDR and SFDVKD. The CDR3 loop spans 17 amino acids. J was trimmed by 2 bases and V by 3 bases; bases with no gene match: 7. Here the CDR3 DNA reads TGTGCCACCAGTGATCAGTCGGCTAGCGGGGCCTACAATGAGCAGTTCTTC. Translating gives CATSDQSASGAYNEQFF.

The CDR3 loop reads CASSLDRHRGATQYF. CDR3 DNA sequence: TGTGCCAGCAGCTTAGATCGCCACAGGGGCGCTACGCAGTATTTT. V gene TRBV11-3 combines with J gene TRBJ2-3; 7 positions agree with TRBD1. J was trimmed by 8 bases and V by 0 bases; bases with no gene match: 8. CDR3 length equals 15 residues. CDR1 is SGHNT and CDR2 is YENEEA in the germline V gene.

The chain links TRBV20-1 to TRBJ2-1, with unresolved D. The V and J ends lost 0 bases and 3 bases respectively, with 9 bases between them. This CDR3 is built from 14 residues. The V gene's germline CDR1 is DFQATT and CDR2 SNEGSKA (reference sequence). CDR3 residues: CSARDSGVYNEQFF. CDR3 in DNA: TGCAGTGCTAGAGATTCTGGCGTCTACAATGAGCAGTTCTTC.

The chain is built from TRBV6-2 or TRBV6-3 and TRBJ2-3, with 8 bases matching TRBD2. The CDR3 runs to 15 residues. Germline V gene sequence: CDR1 MNHEY, CDR2 SVGEGT. Trimming cost V 2 bases and J 1 base; bases outside gene matches: 2. CDR3 nucleotides: TGTGCCAGCAGTTACGCGGGAGGAGGCACAGATACGCAGTATTTT. It encodes CASSYAGGGTDTQYF.

Regarding this clonotype: The junction differs from germline at one of its ends, possibly a read error. The rearrangement joins TRBV11-1 to TRBJ1-1; D not certain. Germline CDR1 SGHAT, CDR2 FQDESV (reference sequence). The CDR3 sequence is 15 residues long. CDR3 in DNA: TGTGCCACCAGCTTACCCGGTTCGATGAACACTGAAGCTTTCTTT. This codes for CATSLPGSMNTEAFF.

This clonotype occurred a few times. The rearrangement uses TRBV6-5 and TRBJ2-3; D unclear. The CDR3 is 14 amino acids. The germline gives CDR1 MNHEY, CDR2 SVGAGI. The V gene lost 4 bases and the J gene lost 0 bases, with 8 bases spanning the gap. The CDR3, as DNA: TGTGCCAGCAGTTGGGCCTTTAGCACAGATACGCAGTATTTT. This encodes CASSWAFSTDTQYF.

The chain joins TRBV9 to TRBJ2-3; no definite D call. The CDR3 is made up of 16 amino acids. Germline CDR1 SGDLS, CDR2 YYNGEE. V lost 0 bases to trimming and J lost 2 bases, with 13 bases between them. CDR3 protein: CASSVEVSHATDTQYF. The CDR3 DNA follows: TGTGCCAGCAGCGTAGAAGTCTCCCACGCCACAGATACGCAGTATTTT.

The chain is built from TRBV5-1 and TRBJ2-4; TRBD1 matches at 8 bases. The CDR3 is made up of 13 amino acids. Germline CDR1 reads SGHRS; CDR2 reads YFSETQ. Trimming removed 3 bases from V and 7 bases from J; junction bases left unmatched: 3. CDR3 protein: CASSYGTGNIQYF. The CDR3 region has the DNA TGCGCCAGCAGCTATGGGACAGGCAACATTCAGTACTTC.

Many counts were recorded for this clonotype. At one boundary the junction diverges from the germline segment, which might be a read error. CDR3 sequence: CASSLAGLSTDTQYF. For the CDR3, the DNA is TGTGCTAGCAGCTTAGCGGGACTATCCACAGATACGCAGTATTTT. V gene TRBV7-2 combines with J gene TRBJ2-3, with TRBD2 matching over 8 bases. Germline CDR1 reads SGHTA; CDR2 reads FQGNSA. This CDR3 comprises 15 residues. The full variable domain, rest sourced from reference TRBV7-2 and TRBJ2-3, is GAGVSQSPSNKVTEKGKDVELRCDPISGHTALYWYRQSLGQGLEFLIYFQGNSAPDKSGLPSDRFSAERTGGSVSTLTIQRTQQEDSAVYLCASSLAGLSTDTQYFGPGTRLTVL.

The rearrangement joins TRBV28 to TRBJ2-1; the D gene is possibly TRBD2 (7 bases). V dropped 5 bases and J dropped 0 bases, with 17 bases sitting between them. The germline gives CDR1 MDHEN, CDR2 SYDVKM. The CDR3 contains 17 residues. The CDR3 loop reads CASSNREGQGSYNEQFF. The CDR3 coding sequence is TGTGCCAGCAGTAACAGGGAGGGCCAAGGCTCCTACAATGAGCAGTTCTTC.

This chain connects TRBV5-1 to TRBJ2-7; D may correspond to TRBD1 or TRBD2 (5 bases each). CDR3 length equals 14 residues. The V gene lost 4 bases and the J gene lost 6 bases, with 17 bases spanning the gap. Germline CDR1 reads SGHRS; CDR2 reads YFSETQ. The CDR3 spells CASSHPGSRGEQYF. In DNA form, the CDR3 reads TGCGCCAGCAGCCACCCGGGATCTAGGGGCGAGCAGTACTTC.

The CDR3: CASSSSVGGLSSYNEQFF. CDR3 DNA: TGTGCCAGCAGCTCGTCGGTGGGGGGACTGAGCTCCTACAATGAGCAGTTCTTC. The J gene is TRBJ2-1, the V gene TRBV5-5, with D possibly being TRBD2 (6 bases). V was cut by 3 bases and J by 0 bases, with 19 bases left in between. Germline assignment: CDR1 SGHKS and CDR2 YYEKEE (reference sequence). This CDR3 is built from 18 residues.

This clonotype was seen just once. The J gene is TRBJ2-1, the V gene TRBV6-4; maybe TRBD2 (6 bases). Germline lookup yields CDR1 MRHNA and CDR2 SNTAGT. The CDR3 consists of 16 residues. V was clipped by 6 bases and J by 0 bases, with 15 bases between them. The CDR3 region is CASSLSGLSSYNEQFF. The CDR3, as DNA: TGTGCCAGCAGCTTGAGCGGGCTCAGCTCCTACAATGAGCAGTTCTTC.

This clonotype has a single count. The CDR3 is CASSQDFPSGGSGYNEQFF. The CDR3 bases are TGCGCCAGCAGCCAAGATTTTCCTAGCGGGGGGAGTGGGTACAATGAGCAGTTCTTC. The chain has TRBV4-1 and TRBJ2-1; 11 bases line up with TRBD2. The germline V gene encodes CDR1 MGHRA and CDR2 YSYEKL. The CDR3 has 19 amino acids. J gave up 4 bases and V 0 bases, and 11 bases lay outside the gene matches.

The sample holds a few counts of this clonotype. V gene TRBV20-1 combines with J gene TRBJ1-2; 7 bases line up with TRBD1. The CDR3 is made up of 15 amino acids. Per the germline V gene, CDR1 is DFQATT and CDR2 is SNEGSKA (reference sequence). After removal of 3 bases from V and 7 bases from J, the junction contained 14 bases not matched to a gene. CDR3 loop: CSASHRGQVGSGYTF. The CDR3 nucleotides read TGCAGTGCTAGCCACAGGGGACAAGTCGGATCTGGCTACACCTTC.

This clonotype was seen more than once but under ten times. This chain uses TRBV6-1 with TRBJ1-5; TRBD1 is a possible D gene (5 bases). Trimming removed 5 bases at V and 4 bases at J, with 15 bases between. The CDR3 consists of 15 residues. From germline, CDR1 is MNHNS and CDR2 SASEGT. CDR3 sequence (DNA): TGTGCCAGCAGTCAAACGATTACAGGTAATCAGCCCCAGCATTTT. It encodes CASSQTITGNQPQHF.

In this sample, this clonotype turned up a few times. The V and J genes are TRBV9 and TRBJ1-2; 7 positions agree with TRBD1. The CDR3 is made up of 16 amino acids. Germline trimming cut 0 bases from V and 4 bases from J; bases unmatched to any gene: 9. Germline-derived CDR1 and CDR2 are SGDLS and YYNGEE. The CDR3 protein is CASSVGVGTALYGYTF. The CDR3 nucleotides read TGTGCCAGCAGCGTAGGGGTCGGGACAGCGCTCTATGGCTACACCTTC.

This clonotype has more than one count but fewer than ten. The rearrangement uses TRBV3-1 and TRBJ2-1, with 7 bases identical to TRBD1. V shed 3 bases, J shed 5 bases, and the junction held 4 bases outside the gene matches. This CDR3 is 14 amino acids long. Germline CDR1 reads LGHDT; CDR2 reads YNNKEL (reference sequence). The CDR3 DNA is TGTGCCAGCAGCCACGGGACAGCTGACAATGAGCAGTTCTTC. This codes for CASSHGTADNEQFF.

This clonotype appeared a few times. V and J are TRBV7-2 and TRBJ2-2; D is unclear. The CDR3 runs to 14 residues. The V and J ends lost 1 base and 3 bases respectively, with 6 bases between them. In germline, CDR1 is SGHTA, CDR2 FQGNSA. This CDR3 is CASSLGFYTGELFF. CDR3 DNA sequence: TGTGCCAGCAGCTTAGGTTTTTACACCGGGGAGCTGTTTTTT.

This clonotype was observed a handful of times. DNA of the CDR3: TGTGCCAGCAGCACCGCCTGGTTGAGACTATCGACGAACACCGGGGAGCTGTTTTTT. This encodes CASSTAWLRLSTNTGELFF. This chain connects TRBV6-1 to TRBJ2-2; TRBD2 might be the D (5 bases). From germline, CDR1 is MNHNS and CDR2 SASEGT. The CDR3 consists of 19 residues. Trimming left V 6 bases short and J 0 bases short, with 23 bases between.

This clonotype has a single count. The rearrangement joins TRBV5-5 to TRBJ2-7; D possibly uses TRBD1 or TRBD2 (6 bases each). V was cut by 3 bases and J by 3 bases, with 13 bases left in between. In germline, CDR1 is SGHKS, CDR2 YYEKEE (reference sequence). CDR3 length equals 14 residues. CDR3 sequence: CASSWGANYYEQYF. The CDR3 DNA is TGTGCCAGCAGCTGGGGGGCCAACTACTACGAGCAGTACTTC.

The V call is TRBV28, the J call TRBJ2-2; D is undetermined. Trimming stripped 7 bases from V and 5 bases from J, with 8 bases between. The CDR3 runs to 12 residues. Germline V lookup: CDR1 MDHEN, CDR2 SYDVKM. The CDR3 DNA reads TGTGCCAGCACCCTCTGGACCGGGGAGCTGTTTTTT. Residues: CASTLWTGELFF.

The rearrangement links TRBV6-2 or TRBV6-3 to TRBJ1-1; D is unclear. Germline assignment: CDR1 MNHEY and CDR2 SVGEGT. The CDR3 spans 13 residues. V lost 2 bases and J 7 bases, leaving 11 bases between the germline ends. This chain's CDR3 is CASSYVKPDEAFF. DNA for the CDR3: TGTGCCAGCAGTTACGTAAAGCCGGATGAAGCTTTCTTT.